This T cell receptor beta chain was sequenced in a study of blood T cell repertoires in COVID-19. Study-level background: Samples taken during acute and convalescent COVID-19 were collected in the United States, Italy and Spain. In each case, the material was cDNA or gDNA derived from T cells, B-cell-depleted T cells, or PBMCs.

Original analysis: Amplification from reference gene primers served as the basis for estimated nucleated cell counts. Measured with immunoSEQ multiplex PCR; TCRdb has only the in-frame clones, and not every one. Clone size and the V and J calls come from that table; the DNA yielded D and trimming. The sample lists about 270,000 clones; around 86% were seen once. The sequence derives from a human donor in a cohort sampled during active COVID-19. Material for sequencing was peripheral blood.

The CDR3 sequence is CASSQWTPGLRTDTQYF. CDR3 in DNA: TGTGCCAGCAGCCAATGGACCCCGGGACTCCGCACAGATACGCAGTATTTT. The chain carries TRBV3-1 (or the pseudogene TRBV3-2) and TRBJ2-3; D is possibly TRBD2 (6 bases). The germline V gene encodes CDR1 LGHDT and CDR2 YNNKEL (reference sequence). CDR3 length: 17 amino acids. The V and J ends lost 2 bases and 1 base respectively, with 16 bases between them.